The table lists the clone carrying this TCR beta chain with a few counts. Germline-derived CDR1 and CDR2 are LGHNA and YNFKEQ. V shed 1 base and J 0 bases; nucleotides not matched to a gene: 5. The CDR3 has 17 amino acids. This sample was included in a study of response to subunit inactivated influenza vaccine. One entry per CDR3 protein results from TCRdb running MiXCR on the RT-PCR reads. The sample contains 500,000 or so distinct CDR3 sequences, 16% of which appear only once. This clonotype was obtained from a man aged 45 to 70 who received an inactivated influenza vaccine. The rearrangement uses TRBV4-2 and TRBJ2-3; 9 bases fit TRBD2. The sequences come from CD4+ T cells sorted from PBMCs, collected around 2 years after vaccination. The CDR3 DNA reads TGTGCCAGCAGCCAAGTGCGGGGGGGAGCCAGCACAGATACGCAGTATTTT. It translates to CASSQVRGGASTDTQYF.